This T cell receptor (beta chain) was found in a study of vaccination and CD4 T cells after COVID-19. Study-level background: Either a CEFX pool, an HIV-1 Nef pool, or no peptide was added to control cultures.

As for treatment: roughly ten-day PBMC culture with coronavirus spike peptide pools or control peptides (ViraFEST assay). A word on this clonotype: The antigen is not known.

Oncomine TCR Beta short-read sequencing was applied to DNA from cultured CD4+ T cells. After culture, CD4+ T cells served as the source for genomic DNA extraction. TCRdb reanalysed the PCR reads using MiXCR and keeps one entry per CDR3 protein. The table lists 15,000 to 17,000 distinct CDR3 sequences, 50% to 60% of them singletons. The sequencing sample was made of CD4+ T cells from blood, cultured in vitro. The source is a human donor who had recovered from COVID-19.

DNA of the CDR3: TGTGCCAGTACCGATCAGTACACTGAAGCTTTCTTT. Protein: CASTDQYTEAFF. The chain uses TRBV19 and TRBJ1-1; no clear D. V gave up 7 bases and J gave up 3 bases, with 9 bases separating them. The germline V gene encodes CDR1 LNHDA and CDR2 SQIVND (reference sequence). The CDR3 consists of 12 residues.